This entry lists 30 T cell receptor beta chains sequenced from one sample in a study of blood T cell repertoires in COVID-19. Measured with immunoSEQ multiplex PCR; TCRdb has only the in-frame clones, and not every one. The table shows under 130,000 clones, with 81% occurring only once. Sequencing input: peripheral blood. The receptor set was obtained from an elderly man with acute or convalescent COVID-19.

The V call is TRBV7-2, the J call TRBJ2-1; D not resolved. Germline V lookup: CDR1 SGHTA, CDR2 FQGNSA. This CDR3 spans 16 amino acids. Between the trimmed V and J ends, which lost 4 bases and 0 bases, there was a span of 13 bases. The CDR3 is CASSSSPTGSYNEQFF. The CDR3 DNA sequence: TGTGCCAGCAGCTCATCGCCGACGGGCTCCTACAATGAGCAGTTCTTC. Drawing the rest from reference TRBV7-2 and TRBJ2-1, the complete variable domain is GAGVSQSPSNKVTEKGKDVELRCDPISGHTALYWYRQSLGQGLEFLIYFQGNSAPDKSGLPSDRFSAERTGGSVSTLTIQRTQQEDSAVYLCASSSSPTGSYNEQFFGPGTRLTVL.

The chain's CDR3 is CAISRDRDIPEAFF. CDR3 bases: TGTGCCATCAGTAGGGACAGGGACATACCTGAAGCTTTCTTT. This chain links TRBV10-3 with TRBJ1-1; 9 positions match TRBD1. V dropped 5 bases and J dropped 6; count of bases not matched to a gene: 7. The CDR3 is 14 residues long. The germline V gene encodes CDR1 ENHRY and CDR2 SYGVKD.

The chain is built from TRBV7-2 and TRBJ2-4; TRBD2 might be the D (5 bases). V was cut by 4 bases and J by 0 bases, with 13 bases left in between. The germline CDR1 and CDR2 sequences are SGHTA and FQGNSA. The length of the CDR3 is 16 residues. The DNA of the CDR3 is TGTGCCAGCAGCTACTATCCTAGCCTAGCCAAAAACATTCAGTACTTC. Amino acids: CASSYYPSLAKNIQYF.

The rearrangement uses TRBV24-1 and TRBJ2-3; D might be TRBD1 (5 bases). The V gene's germline CDR1 is KGHDR and CDR2 SFDVKD. Trimming removed 4 bases from V and 1 base from J, with 14 bases in between. CDR3 length equals 16 residues. In DNA form, the CDR3 reads TGTGCCACCAGTGACAACAGGACCCCTGGCACAGATACGCAGTATTTT. It yields the protein CATSDNRTPGTDTQYF.

This chain joins TRBV5-6 and TRBJ2-7, with D possibly being TRBD2 (6 bases). V was pared by 0 bases and J by 4 bases, with 11 bases between. Per the germline V gene, CDR1 is SGHDT and CDR2 is YYEEEE. The CDR3 is made up of 14 amino acids. CDR3 DNA sequence: TGTGCCAGCAGCTTGGCCGGGACTCATTACGAGCAGTACTTC. This gives the protein CASSLAGTHYEQYF.

The chain employs TRBV13 and TRBJ2-2; D call uncertain. Germline CDR1 reads PRHDT; CDR2 reads FYEKMQ (reference sequence). V lost 5 bases and J lost 14, with 15 bases in between. The CDR3 is made up of 12 amino acids. The CDR3 reads CASSAQASALFF. The CDR3 DNA follows: TGTGCCAGCAGCGCCCAGGCCTCTGCCCTGTTTTTT.

The chain combines TRBV25-1 with TRBJ2-7, with D hard to call. This CDR3 contains 13 residues. V lost 5 bases to trimming and J lost 0 bases, with 8 bases between them. Germline values: CDR1 MGHDK, CDR2 SYGVNS. This CDR3 reads CASSHPGSYEQYF. In nucleotides, the CDR3 is TGTGCCAGCAGTCATCCAGGCTCCTACGAGCAGTACTTC.

In nucleotides, the CDR3 is TGCGCCAGCAGCTCTAACCCGTCTAACTACGAGCAGTACTTC. Amino acid sequence: CASSSNPSNYEQYF. J is TRBJ2-7 and V is TRBV5-1; D is unresolved. V was pared by 3 bases and J by 3 bases, with 13 bases between. The CDR3 has 14 residues. Germline V gene data show CDR1 as SGHRS and CDR2 as YFSETQ.

This chain joins TRBV15 and TRBJ1-5; no definite D call. CDR1 is LNHNV, CDR2 YYDKDF, per germline (reference sequence). V lost 4 bases and J 4 bases, leaving 8 bases between the germline ends. The CDR3 spans 13 residues. The CDR3: CATSINRNQPQHF. CDR3 nucleotides: TGTGCCACCAGCATAAACAGAAATCAGCCCCAGCATTTT.

This rearrangement joins TRBV27 to TRBJ1-6; no clear D. CDR1 and CDR2 (germline): MNHEY, SMNVEV (reference sequence). The CDR3 is made up of 13 amino acids. V lost 2 bases and J 14 bases, leaving 13 bases between the germline ends. For the CDR3, the DNA is TGTGCCAGCAGTTTAGGTTATCGGAGGTCCCTCCACTTT. It yields the protein CASSLGYRRSLHF.

The V gene is TRBV7-2, the J gene TRBJ2-7; TRBD1 agrees at 8 bases. Germline V gene lookup returns CDR1 SGHTA and CDR2 FQGNSA. This CDR3 is built from 15 residues. The ends lost 3 bases at V and 5 bases at J; junction bases unmatched: 9. The CDR3 DNA is TGTGCCAGCAGCTTTCAGGGGGCCTCTCGCGACGAGCAGTACTTC. As protein: CASSFQGASRDEQYF. Filled out from reference TRBV7-2 and TRBJ2-7, the complete variable domain reads GAGVSQSPSNKVTEKGKDVELRCDPISGHTALYWYRQSLGQGLEFLIYFQGNSAPDKSGLPSDRFSAERTGGSVSTLTIQRTQQEDSAVYLCASSFQGASRDEQYFGPGTRLTVT.

This clone was found once. CDR3 sequence (DNA): TGTGCCAGCAGCCCCTATGGGGAGGGGAATCAGCCCCAGCATTTT. Amino acids: CASSPYGEGNQPQHF. The rearrangement links TRBV7-9 to TRBJ1-5, with a tentative D call TRBD1 (5 bases). CDR3 length: 15 amino acids. Germline V gives CDR1 SEHNR, CDR2 FQNEAQ (reference sequence). V was pared by 5 bases and J by 4 bases, with 15 bases between.

The chain is built from TRBV27 and TRBJ1-2; 8 nucleotides match TRBD1. CDR1 MNHEY and CDR2 SMNVEV come from the germline V gene (reference sequence). V lost 3 bases to trimming and J lost 6 bases; unmatched junction nucleotides: 12. The CDR3 is 16 residues long. DNA for the CDR3: TGTGCCAGCAGTTTCGAAGGCGGACAGGGAAGGAATGGCTACACCTTC. Protein sequence: CASSFEGGQGRNGYTF.

This rearrangement joins TRBV28 to TRBJ1-2; 7 positions match TRBD1. Unmatched junction bases numbered 5, after V lost 3 bases and J lost 7 bases. CDR1 is MDHEN and CDR2 is SYDVKM in the germline V gene. This CDR3 is 13 amino acids long. The CDR3 loop is CASSLSRGVGYTF. The CDR3 bases are TGTGCCAGCAGTTTGTCCAGGGGGGTTGGCTACACCTTC.

By its share, this clone is medium-sized. The V call is TRBV29-1, the J call TRBJ2-7; D might be TRBD2 (6 bases). CDR1 is SQVTM, CDR2 ANQGSEA, per germline. V lost 3 bases and J lost 1, with 10 bases in between. The CDR3 extends over 13 amino acids. The CDR3 DNA follows: TGCAGCGTTGACGACGGGAGTTCCTACGAGCAGTACTTC. This gives the protein CSVDDGSSYEQYF.

The chain is built from TRBV24-1 and TRBJ2-2; D unclear. V dropped 5 bases and J dropped 1 base, with 10 bases sitting between them. The CDR3 runs 15 residues. CDR1 KGHDR and CDR2 SFDVKD come from the germline V gene. CDR3 loop: CATSAGKRNTGELFF. Written as DNA, the CDR3 is TGTGCCACCAGTGCAGGAAAGAGGAACACCGGGGAGCTGTTTTTT.

CDR3 amino acids: CASSYQALAGYTGELFF. CDR3 bases: TGTGCCAGCAGCTACCAGGCACTAGCGGGGTACACCGGGGAGCTGTTTTTT. V usage is TRBV11-2 and J usage is TRBJ2-2; 10 bases align to TRBD2. Germline CDR1 reads SGHAT; CDR2 reads FQNNGV. This CDR3 has 17 residues. After removal of 4 bases from V and 3 bases from J, the junction contained 8 bases not matched to a gene.

The chain joins TRBV28 to TRBJ2-2, with 12 bases fitting TRBD1. Per the germline V gene, CDR1 is MDHEN and CDR2 is SYDVKM. The length of the CDR3 is 17 residues. V trimming: 4 bases; J trimming: 4 bases; junction bases outside the gene matches: 7. The DNA of the CDR3 is TGTGCCAGCAGTTCGGGGACAGGGGGCGAGGGCACCGGGGAGCTGTTTTTT. Protein sequence: CASSSGTGGEGTGELFF.

This clone has only a few counts. The chain joins TRBV5-4 to TRBJ2-3; D is unclear. CDR3 size: 15 residues. Germline V gives CDR1 SGHNT, CDR2 YYREEE (reference sequence). The ends were cut back, 5 bases at V and 2 bases at J, with 15 bases in the middle. The CDR3 region is CASSMSARSTDTQYF. The CDR3 DNA is TGTGCCAGCAGTATGTCGGCCAGGTCCACAGATACGCAGTATTTT. Looking up the rest from reference TRBV5-4 and TRBJ2-3 gives the full variable domain: ETGVTQSPTHLIKTRGQQVTLRCSSQSGHNTVSWYQQALGQGPQFIFQYYREEENGRGNFPPRFSGLQFPNYSSELNVNALELDDSALYLCASSMSARSTDTQYFGPGTRLTVL.

This rearrangement joins TRBV30 to TRBJ1-3, with 7 bases aligning to TRBD1. After removal of 4 bases from V and 8 bases from J, the junction contained 8 bases not matched to a gene. Germline-derived CDR1 and CDR2 are GTSNPN and SVGIG (reference sequence). The CDR3 loop spans 13 amino acids. In nucleotides, the CDR3 is TGTGCCTGGACCGACAGGGCCCTATACACCATATATTTT. This sequence encodes CAWTDRALYTIYF. Looking up the rest from reference TRBV30 and TRBJ1-3 gives the full variable domain: SQTIHQWPATLVQPVGSPLSLECTVEGTSNPNLYWYRQAAGRGLQLLFYSVGIGQISSEVPQNLSASRPQDRQFILSSKKLLLSDSGFYLCAWTDRALYTIYFGEGSWLTVV.

The rearrangement joins TRBV10-3 to TRBJ1-1; no firm D call. The V gene lost 6 bases and the J gene lost 0 bases, with 11 bases spanning the gap. The CDR3 covers 14 residues. Germline V CDR1 and CDR2: ENHRY, SYGVKD. The chain's CDR3 is CAIRRQGMNTEAFF. As DNA, the CDR3 is TGTGCCATCAGGAGACAAGGTATGAACACTGAAGCTTTCTTT.

This clone was recorded a few times. The chain uses TRBV5-1 and TRBJ1-1; 10 nucleotides agree with TRBD1. This CDR3 comprises 14 residues. V lost 4 bases to trimming and J lost 1 base; unmatched junction nucleotides: 1. Germline V gives CDR1 SGHRS, CDR2 YFSETQ. The CDR3 bases are TGCGCCAGCAGCCGACAGGGGGCGAACACTGAAGCTTTCTTT. It specifies CASSRQGANTEAFF.

V is TRBV28 and J is TRBJ1-5; D not resolved. Germline V gene sequence: CDR1 MDHEN, CDR2 SYDVKM. Between the trimmed V and J ends, which lost 4 bases and 6 bases, there was a span of 10 bases. This CDR3 has 13 amino acids. Here the CDR3 DNA reads TGTGCCAGCAGTTCTGAGGGCAGTCAGCCCCAGCATTTT. Translation: CASSSEGSQPQHF.

This clone was seen once. This chain uses TRBV5-1 with TRBJ2-1, with D maybe TRBD2 (5 bases). CDR3 length equals 15 residues. Between the trimmed V and J ends, which lost 0 bases and 4 bases, there was a span of 11 bases. CDR1 is SGHRS and CDR2 is YFSETQ in the germline V gene. The CDR3 region is CASSLEGTSYNEQFF. The CDR3, as DNA: TGCGCCAGCAGCTTGGAAGGCACTAGTTACAATGAGCAGTTCTTC. Looking up the rest from reference TRBV5-1 and TRBJ2-1 gives the full variable domain: KAGVTQTPRYLIKTRGQQVTLSCSPISGHRSVSWYQQTPGQGLQFLFEYFSETQRNKGNFPGRFSGRQFSNSRSEMNVSTLELGDSALYLCASSLEGTSYNEQFFGPGTRLTVL.

V usage is TRBV7-2 and J usage is TRBJ2-4; 11 bases are a match to TRBD2. Losses at the gene ends were 1 base for V and 0 bases for J; bases not matched to a gene: 8. The CDR3 totals 19 residues. Germline-derived CDR1 and CDR2 are SGHTA and FQGNSA. CDR3 in DNA: TGTGCCAGCAGCTTAGGCCTAGCGGGAGGACGCCTAGCCAAAAACATTCAGTACTTC. Encoded protein: CASSLGLAGGRLAKNIQYF.

V usage is TRBV4-3 and J usage is TRBJ1-3, with D perhaps matching TRBD1 (5 bases). There are 15 residues in the CDR3. Germline CDR1 and CDR2: LGHNA and YSLEER. Trimming left V 3 bases short and J 5 bases short, with 14 bases between. CDR3 sequence (DNA): TGCGCCAGCAGCCAGGACATTATCCGTAGAAACACCATATATTTT. As protein: CASSQDIIRRNTIYF.

The chain employs TRBV19 and TRBJ1-4; D is possibly TRBD1 (5 bases). V dropped 5 bases and J dropped 8 bases, with 15 bases sitting between them. The CDR3 loop spans 14 amino acids. From germline, CDR1 is LNHDA and CDR2 SQIVND (reference sequence). CDR3 amino acids: CASSQPGLSEKLFF. The CDR3, as DNA: TGTGCCAGTAGTCAACCGGGACTTTCCGAAAAACTGTTTTTT.

This clone was seen a single time. The J gene is TRBJ2-7, the V gene TRBV27, with D possibly matching TRBD2 (6 bases). V lost 2 bases and J lost 2, with 16 bases in between. The CDR3 contains 16 residues. The germline CDR1 and CDR2 sequences are MNHEY and SMNVEV (reference sequence). CDR3 bases: TGTGCCAGCAGTTTACTCCCGACTAGTAGCACCTACGAGCAGTACTTC. Encoded protein: CASSLLPTSSTYEQYF.

A single count supports this clone. The chain couples TRBV3-1 (or the pseudogene TRBV3-2) to TRBJ1-4, with a weak D call TRBD1 (5 bases). V was clipped by 7 bases and J by 8 bases, with 11 bases between them. Germline lookup yields CDR1 LGHDT and CDR2 YNNKEL (reference sequence). The CDR3 has 12 residues. This CDR3 reads CASNVRQEKLFF. The CDR3 bases are TGTGCCAGCAACGTCCGACAGGAAAAACTGTTTTTT.

The chain's CDR3 is CASSIRTGVGYGYTF. The CDR3 DNA sequence: TGTGCCAGTAGTATCAGGACAGGGGTGGGGTATGGCTACACCTTC. The genes are TRBV19 and TRBJ1-2; the match to TRBD1 covers 9 bases. The CDR3 has 15 amino acids. With V trimmed by 3 bases and J by 5 bases, 7 bases remained unmatched. The germline V gene has CDR1 LNHDA and CDR2 SQIVND (reference sequence).